This T cell receptor (beta chain) was identified during a study of technical replicates of blood from a few donors. Assay: immunoSEQ multiplex PCR; the TCRdb copy retains only in-frame clones and omits some. The data contain 55,000 to 85,000 clones, about 97% of them singletons. V shed 1 base and J shed 4 bases, with 13 bases lying between them. CDR1 is MNHNS and CDR2 is SASEGT in the germline V gene. The CDR3 has 15 residues. The sequencing input was T cells isolated from PBMCs. The chain joins TRBV6-1 to TRBJ2-5, with a tentative D call TRBD1 (6 bases). The receptor was derived from a human donor in good health. The CDR3 is CASSEGWRGGETQYF. CDR3 sequence (DNA): TGTGCCAGCAGTGAAGGATGGAGAGGGGGAGAGACCCAGTACTTC.